This T cell receptor (beta chain) is drawn from a study of T-cell memory formation after mild COVID-19. Via MiXCR, TCRdb re-called the 5' RACE reads, giving one row per CDR3 protein. The profile shows 90,000 to 120,000 distinct CDR3 sequences, over 8.5% of them singletons. This clonotype was recorded at least ten times. This CDR3 has 15 residues. V lost 3 bases to trimming and J lost 2 bases; unmatched junction nucleotides: 5. Germline assignment: CDR1 SGHVS and CDR2 FNYEAQ. This chain links TRBV7-6 with TRBJ2-5, with 8 nucleotides matching TRBD2. This clonotype was obtained from a man between 18 and 29 years old who had mild COVID-19 (a few samples of this study predate the infection). Cell type and time point are not known. Sequencing was carried out using PBMCs or a T cell subset sorted from them (not recorded which). The CDR3 DNA sequence: TGTGCCAGCAGCTTCGGCGGGGGGCCTCAAGAGACCCAGTACTTC. It yields the protein CASSFGGGPQETQYF.